The source of this T cell receptor beta chain is a study of control samples from healthy donors and cancer patients (TCRdb year 2020). The library came from the immunoSEQ multiplex PCR assay. The clones in this table, taken by TCRdb from immuneACCESS, are in-frame only. Not every clone is retained; where verified, under half of the shortfall comes from an unresolved V gene, and the cause of the rest is unknown. The sample contains 70,000 to 80,000 clones, 89% of them found a single time. The ten largest clones add up to 9.5% of the sample. V was cut back by 4 bases and J by 5 bases, leaving a gap of 14 bases between them. Including the terminal cysteine and phenylalanine, the CDR3 comprises 15 residues. CDR3 DNA only is kept here, 45 bases in frame from base 1. CDR1 SGHTA and CDR2 FQGNSA were looked up in the germline V gene. This clone was seen once. Its antigen target is currently unknown. Base qualities are missing; no much larger clone stands one base away.

Here the chain combines TRBV7-2 and TRBJ1-4; possibly the D gene is TRBD1, per 5 matching bases. Sequencing used PBMCs. The sequence was collected from a woman aged 45-65 years with colorectal cancer. The DNA is as follows: TGTGCCAGCAGCTCCGCAGGGAGTGCCAATGAAAAACTGTTTTTT. The encoded protein is CASSSAGSANEKLFF.